The 6 T cell receptor beta chains given below trace back to one sample, sequenced in a study of radiation and T cells in renal cell carcinoma. The time point here: blood 4 weeks post-SBRT, at nephrectomy. Treatment described: 15 Gy SBRT to primary tumor, nephrectomy 4 weeks later. Produced via immunoSEQ multiplex PCR; TCRdb's table is partial and in-frame only. The sample holds about 77,000 clones; around 78% are singletons and the top ten take approximately 2.3%. Sequencing was performed on blood, taken from a patient whose treatment included radiotherapy and nephrectomy. The receptor source for this set is a woman in her sixties with renal cell carcinoma.

The V call is TRBV7-2, the J call TRBJ2-2; the D gene could be TRBD1 or TRBD2 (5 bases each). This CDR3 contains 16 residues. Germline V CDR1 and CDR2: SGHTA, FQGNSA. Trimming removed 3 bases at V and 0 bases at J, with 11 bases between. Here the CDR3 DNA reads TGTGCCAGCAGCTTTGGGGGAGCGGCGAACACCGGGGAGCTGTTTTTT. Residues: CASSFGGAANTGELFF.

The chain combines TRBV11-2 with TRBJ2-5; 7 bases align to TRBD2. J gave up 4 bases and V 1 base, and 6 bases lay outside the gene matches. Germline assignment: CDR1 SGHAT and CDR2 FQNNGV. The CDR3 extends over 15 amino acids. CDR3: CASSLGKGGGETQYF. CDR3 DNA: TGTGCCAGCAGCTTAGGAAAGGGCGGGGGAGAGACCCAGTACTTC.

V gene TRBV5-1 combines with J gene TRBJ2-7; 9 nucleotides agree with TRBD1. The CDR3 runs 16 residues. The germline V gene encodes CDR1 SGHRS and CDR2 YFSETQ. V lost 3 bases, J lost 2 bases, and 9 bases stayed unmatched. The CDR3 DNA follows: TGCGCCAGCAGCTGGACCCGGGACAGGGAAACCTACGAGCAGTACTTC. Encoded protein: CASSWTRDRETYEQYF.

This chain links TRBV30 with TRBJ1-5; D ambiguous. This CDR3 has 14 residues. The V and J ends lost 5 bases and 6 bases respectively, with 17 bases between them. The germline gives CDR1 GTSNPN, CDR2 SVGIG (reference sequence). The CDR3 DNA reads as TGTGCCTGGGGCCGATCGAAGCGGGTTCAGCCCCAGCATTTT. This codes for CAWGRSKRVQPQHF.

The chain is built from TRBV2 and TRBJ2-3; 7 positions match TRBD2. V trimming: 0 bases; J trimming: 0 bases; junction bases outside the gene matches: 6. The germline CDR1 and CDR2 sequences are SNHLY and FYNNEI. The CDR3 contains 17 residues. CDR3 coding DNA: TGTGCCAGCAGTGAAGCTCGGGGCGGGGGTAGCACAGATACGCAGTATTTT. Encoded protein: CASSEARGGGSTDTQYF.

The rearrangement links TRBV4-1 to TRBJ2-1, with D tentatively TRBD2 (5 bases). Trimming removed 0 bases from V and 6 bases from J, with 9 bases in between. This CDR3 has 14 amino acids. The germline gives CDR1 MGHRA, CDR2 YSYEKL. The CDR3 loop reads CASSQDPSTNEQFF. DNA for the CDR3: TGCGCCAGCAGCCAAGACCCTAGCACCAATGAGCAGTTCTTC.